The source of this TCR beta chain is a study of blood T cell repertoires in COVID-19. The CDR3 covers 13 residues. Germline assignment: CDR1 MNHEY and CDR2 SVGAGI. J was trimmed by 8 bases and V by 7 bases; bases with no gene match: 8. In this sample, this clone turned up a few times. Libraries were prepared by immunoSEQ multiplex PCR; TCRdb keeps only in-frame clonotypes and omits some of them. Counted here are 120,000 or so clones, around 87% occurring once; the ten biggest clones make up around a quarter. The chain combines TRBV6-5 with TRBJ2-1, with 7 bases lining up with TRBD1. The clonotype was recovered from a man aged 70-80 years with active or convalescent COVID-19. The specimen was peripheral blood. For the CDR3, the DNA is TGTGCCAGCAATCTAAGACAGGGCCATGAGCAGTTCTTC. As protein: CASNLRQGHEQFF.